Listed below are T cell receptor beta chains from one sample, sequenced in a study of blood T cell repertoires in COVID-19. Using immunoSEQ multiplex PCR, the repertoire was profiled, and TCRdb retains in-frame clones only, with some absent. The data hold over 200,000 clones, with over 70% observed a single time. Sequencing was carried out using peripheral blood. Receptors originate from a woman aged 80 or over with acute or convalescent COVID-19. Both conserved end residues are trimmed from each CDR3. D genes are given only for firm matches.

d_call v_call cdr3_aa
NA TRBV5-4 ASSVGVLETQY
TRBD1 TRBV5-4 ASSRDRTYGYT
TRBD2 TRBV5-1 ASSLEGLAGGLGYNEQF
TRBD2 TRBV4-1 ASSQDGAFLAGGRSSYNEQF
TRBD1 TRBV30 AWSVLGTENSPLH
NA TRBV27 ASSQWGAEYEQY
TRBD1 TRBV29-1 SAPRGQGETLGYGYT
NA TRBV6-1 ASSESRRDGEQY
TRBD2 TRBV30 AWSVAGTSGSNEQY
TRBD1 TRBV5-4 ASSLGIAQGAGWNTEAF
TRBD1 TRBV12-3/TRBV12-4 ASRGQAYEQY
NA TRBV10-3 AISESGTPTQETQY
TRBD2 TRBV5-4 ASSLLGGGTSYEQY
NA TRBV30 AWRPGTRNTGELF
NA TRBV3-1/TRBV3-2 ASSQWGQGVDQPQH
NA TRBV2 ASNQRGSQETQY
TRBD1 TRBV20-1 SARGTGVKY
TRBD2 TRBV19 ASSPSGRSGRFDTQY
TRBD1 TRBV28 ASSPLGQGFYNEQF
TRBD1 TRBV5-4 ASGKGAVTEAF
TRBD1 TRBV5-1 ASSLDRGGEKLF
NA TRBV29-1 SVEGRGFEAF
NA TRBV7-7 ASSLKQGGTGELF
TRBD1 TRBV24-1 ATSDLGTATKETQY